The clone carrying this T cell receptor beta chain was observed a handful of times. This sample was taken from a study of blood T cells in healthy people across ages. This CDR3 has 14 amino acids. CDR1 is LNHDA, CDR2 SQIVND, per germline (reference sequence). V shed 6 bases and J 2 bases; nucleotides not matched to a gene: 6. For the second PCR, which ran for about 6 to 11 cycles, a sample-barcoded 5' primer and a J-beta primer mix were used. TCRdb called the 5' RACE reads again in MiXCR, with one record for every CDR3 protein. In the table there are fewer than 900,000 distinct CDR3 sequences, approximately 43% of which are singletons.

This TCR came from a woman in her sixties in good health. Material for sequencing was blood. V usage is TRBV19 and J usage is TRBJ1-2; 7 bases align to TRBD1. The CDR3, as DNA: TGTGCCAGTAGGGGGTCGGACAGGAACTATGGCTACACCTTC. Translated: CASRGSDRNYGYTF. The full variable domain, in which reference TRBV19 and TRBJ1-2 provide the parts outside the CDR3, is DGGITQSPKYLFRKEGQNVTLSCEQNLNHDAMYWYRQDPGQGLRLIYYSQIVNDFQKGDIAEGYSVSREKKESFPLTVTSAQKNPTAFYLCASRGSDRNYGYTFGSGTRLTVV.